This T cell receptor beta chain is from a study of T cell changes during pregnancy in multiple sclerosis. The CDR3 sequence is 16 residues long. Germline V gene data show CDR1 as SGHVS and CDR2 as FQNEAQ. Trimming removed 5 bases from V and 0 bases from J, with 11 bases in between. Clones were sequenced by immunoSEQ multiplex PCR, and TCRdb holds only the in-frame ones, with some missing. The sample gives tens of thousands of clones, 91% of which show up once; 1.5% to 2% is in the top ten. This clonotype originated in a female donor in good health, enrolled as a control in a pregnancy study. The V call is TRBV7-8, the J call TRBJ2-6; D perhaps matches TRBD2 (5 bases). The sequences come from CD4+ T cells from peripheral blood mononuclear cells, collected after pregnancy. CDR3 protein: CASSPVRGSGANVLTF. The CDR3 DNA is TGTGCCAGCAGCCCAGTTCGGGGCTCTGGGGCCAACGTCCTGACTTTC. The complete variable domain, with remaining parts taken from reference TRBV7-8 and TRBJ2-6, reads GAGVSQSPRYKVAKRGQDVALRCDPISGHVSLFWYQQALGQGPEFLTYFQNEAQLDKSGLPSDRFFAERPEGSVSTLKIQRTQQEDSAVYLCASSPVRGSGANVLTFGAGSRLTVL.